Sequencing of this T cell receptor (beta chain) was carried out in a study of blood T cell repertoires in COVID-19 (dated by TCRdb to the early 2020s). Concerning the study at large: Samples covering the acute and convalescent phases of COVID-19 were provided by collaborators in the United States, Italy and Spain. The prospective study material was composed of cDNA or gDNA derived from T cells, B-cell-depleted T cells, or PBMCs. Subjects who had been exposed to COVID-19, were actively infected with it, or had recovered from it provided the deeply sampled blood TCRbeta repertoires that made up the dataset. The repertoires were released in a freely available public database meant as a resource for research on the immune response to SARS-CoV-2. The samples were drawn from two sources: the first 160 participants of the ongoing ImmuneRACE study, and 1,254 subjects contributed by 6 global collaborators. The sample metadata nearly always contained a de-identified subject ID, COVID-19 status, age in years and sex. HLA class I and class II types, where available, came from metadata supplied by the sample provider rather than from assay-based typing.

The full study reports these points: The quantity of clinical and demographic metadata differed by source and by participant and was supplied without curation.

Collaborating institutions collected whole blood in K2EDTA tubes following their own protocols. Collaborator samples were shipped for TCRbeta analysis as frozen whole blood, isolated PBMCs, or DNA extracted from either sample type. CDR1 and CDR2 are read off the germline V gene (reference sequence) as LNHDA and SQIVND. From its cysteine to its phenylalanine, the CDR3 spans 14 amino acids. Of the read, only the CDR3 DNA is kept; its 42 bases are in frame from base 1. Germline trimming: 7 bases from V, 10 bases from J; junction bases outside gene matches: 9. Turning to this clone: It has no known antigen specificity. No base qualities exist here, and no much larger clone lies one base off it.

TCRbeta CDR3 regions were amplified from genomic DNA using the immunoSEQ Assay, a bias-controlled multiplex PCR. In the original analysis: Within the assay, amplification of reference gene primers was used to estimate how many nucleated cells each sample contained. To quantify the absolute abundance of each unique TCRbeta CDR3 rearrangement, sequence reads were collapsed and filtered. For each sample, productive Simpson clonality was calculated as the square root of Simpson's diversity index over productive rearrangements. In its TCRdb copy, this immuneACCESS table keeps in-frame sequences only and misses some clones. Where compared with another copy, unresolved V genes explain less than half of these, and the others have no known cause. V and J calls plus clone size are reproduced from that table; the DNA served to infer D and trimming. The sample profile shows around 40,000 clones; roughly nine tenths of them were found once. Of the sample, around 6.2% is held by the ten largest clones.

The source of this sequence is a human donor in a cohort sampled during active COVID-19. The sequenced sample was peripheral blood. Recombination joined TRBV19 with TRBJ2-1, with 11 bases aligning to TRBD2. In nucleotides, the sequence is TGTGCCAGTACCGAAGGACTAGCGGGTGGAGAGCAGTTCTTC. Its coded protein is CASTEGLAGGEQFF.